This section outlines one TCR beta chain sequence together with its context. It has no known antigen specificity. No qualities accompany the bases; no much larger clone lies one base away. Collaborating institutions collected whole blood in K2EDTA tubes following their own protocols. For TCRbeta analysis, collaborators shipped samples in one of three forms: frozen whole blood, isolated PBMCs, or DNA extracted from either of those sample types. The data are from a study of blood T cell repertoires in COVID-19 (TCRdb year 2020). For context, the study as a whole: Collaborator samples came from the United States, Italy and Spain and covered acute and convalescent phases of COVID-19. The prospective study material was composed of cDNA or gDNA derived from T cells, B-cell-depleted T cells, or PBMCs. The repertoires were released in a freely available public database intended as a resource for research on the immune response to SARS-CoV-2. Samples came from the ongoing ImmuneRACE study (first 160 participants) plus 1,254 subjects from 6 global collaborators. Nearly every sample came with metadata listing a de-identified subject ID, COVID-19 status, age in years and sex. The dataset comprised deeply sampled blood TCRbeta repertoires from subjects exposed to, actively infected with, or recovered from COVID-19. Where available, HLA class I and class II types were taken from metadata supplied by the sample provider and were not determined by assay-based typing. What the authors observed across the whole study: How much clinical and demographic metadata was included differed by source and by participant, and the metadata was provided uncurated.

The CDR3 has 14 amino acids, counting the end cysteine and phenylalanine. Only the CDR3 DNA is retained, 42 bases long and in frame from the first base. V and J are trimmed by 6 bases and 4 bases, and the gene matches miss 3 bases of the junction. CDR1 and CDR2, looked up from the germline V gene, are KGHSH and LQKENI. The immunoSEQ Assay, a bias-controlled multiplex PCR, was used to amplify TCRbeta CDR3 regions from genomic DNA. Turning to the authors' computational methods: The number of nucleated cells in each sample was estimated by amplification of reference gene primers within the assay. To quantify the absolute abundance of each unique TCRbeta CDR3 rearrangement, sequence reads were collapsed and filtered. For each sample, productive Simpson clonality was calculated as the square root of Simpson's diversity index over productive rearrangements. As stored in TCRdb, this immuneACCESS dataset retains in-frame rearrangements with V and J assigned. A fraction of the clones does not appear; measured against another copy, unresolved V genes explain less than half of the discrepancy, and the remainder lacks a known reason. V, J and clone size are those of that table, while D and trimming were read from the DNA. For this sample the table gives about 54,000 clones, of which about 88% were detected only once. The top ten clones comprise around 8.5% of the sample.

The chain joins TRBV18 to TRBJ2-3; 11 central nucleotides agree with TRBD1. This clonotype originated in a man aged 55-75 years with active COVID-19. The material sequenced was peripheral blood. CDR3 region: CASSLGQGADTQYF. The DNA sequence is given as TGTGCCAGCTCCCTGGGACAGGGGGCAGATACGCAGTATTTT.